These 27 T cell receptor beta chains were sequenced from one sample in a study of beta chain features in type 1 diabetes. Expressed TCRB transcripts were sequenced, since all the RNA that had been isolated was reverse transcribed. Clones were read by immunoSEQ multiplex PCR, and TCRdb kept only the in-frame ones, dropping some. Of 400,000 to 550,000 clones in the sample, approximately 10% are singletons; the top ten hold roughly 0.046%. The source material was naive CD4+ T cells from blood. Receptors originate from a woman aged 18 to 35 in good health.

This clone was detected only a few times. The rearrangement uses TRBV9 and TRBJ2-3; D is uncertain. Looked up from germline, CDR1 is SGDLS and CDR2 is YYNGEE. The CDR3 runs to 15 residues. With 0 bases removed from V and 0 bases from J, the gap between germline ends came to 8 bases. The CDR3 bases are TGTGCCAGCAGCGTAGTAGGCCATAGCACAGATACGCAGTATTTT. Translated, it gives CASSVVGHSTDTQYF.

V is TRBV7-9 and J is TRBJ1-1; D remains unclear. Trimming removed 0 bases from V and 3 bases from J, with 5 bases in between. There are 13 residues in the CDR3. CDR1 is SEHNR and CDR2 is FQNEAQ in the germline V gene (reference sequence). The CDR3 DNA follows: TGTGCCAGCAGCTTAGCCCCGGACACTGAAGCTTTCTTT. This gives the protein CASSLAPDTEAFF.

This chain connects TRBV15 to TRBJ2-5; perhaps TRBD1 as D (5 bases). The CDR3 totals 14 residues. Germline V gene lookup returns CDR1 LNHNV and CDR2 YYDKDF (reference sequence). V lost 1 base and J lost 2, with 8 bases in between. The CDR3 loop reads CATSRGGRQETQYF. The CDR3 nucleotides read TGTGCCACCAGCAGAGGGGGCCGACAAGAGACCCAGTACTTC.

V gene TRBV7-2 combines with J gene TRBJ1-1; D is possibly TRBD1 (6 bases). Trimming stripped 5 bases from V and 0 bases from J, with 10 bases between. The CDR3 is 14 amino acids. Germline values: CDR1 SGHTA, CDR2 FQGNSA. The CDR3 sequence: CASSVDSLNTEAFF. CDR3 DNA: TGTGCCAGCAGCGTGGACAGTTTGAACACTGAAGCTTTCTTT. Variable domain in full (rest from reference TRBV7-2 and TRBJ1-1): GAGVSQSPSNKVTEKGKDVELRCDPISGHTALYWYRQSLGQGLEFLIYFQGNSAPDKSGLPSDRFSAERTGGSVSTLTIQRTQQEDSAVYLCASSVDSLNTEAFFGQGTRLTVV.

This clone was picked up a small number of times. The J gene is TRBJ1-2, the V gene TRBV6-6, with TRBD1 matching 9 bases. From germline, CDR1 is MNHNY and CDR2 SVGAGI (reference sequence). This CDR3 comprises 12 residues. V lost 7 bases, J lost 7 bases, and 4 bases stayed unmatched. The CDR3 nucleotides read TGTGCCAGCAACCTGGACAGGGGTGGCTACACCTTC. It yields the protein CASNLDRGGYTF.

This clone was seen only a few times. The chain employs TRBV10-3 and TRBJ1-5; 9 nucleotides match TRBD1. The V gene end was trimmed by 6 bases and the J gene end by 3 bases; junction bases not matched to a gene: 12. Germline CDR1 is ENHRY and CDR2 is SYGVKD. The CDR3 totals 17 residues. The CDR3 bases are TGTGCCATCAGGGAAGAGACAGGGGGAAGAGACAATCAGCCCCAGCATTTT. As protein: CAIREETGGRDNQPQHF.

This chain connects TRBV13 to TRBJ2-7; D is uncertain. The CDR3 contains 13 residues. Germline V CDR1 and CDR2: PRHDT, FYEKMQ (reference sequence). V was clipped by 3 bases and J by 5 bases, with 11 bases between them. CDR3 loop: CASSFYGANEQYF. The DNA of the CDR3 is TGTGCCAGCAGCTTCTACGGCGCTAACGAGCAGTACTTC.

This clone appeared a few times. V is TRBV29-1 and J is TRBJ1-2, with 8 nucleotides matching TRBD1. The CDR3 has 12 amino acids. Germline V CDR1 and CDR2: SQVTM, ANQGSEA. After removal of 4 bases from V and 4 bases from J, the junction contained 2 bases not matched to a gene. The CDR3 is CSVAGTGYGYTF. Written as DNA, the CDR3 is TGCAGCGTTGCCGGGACAGGCTATGGCTACACCTTC. The complete variable domain, with remaining parts taken from reference TRBV29-1 and TRBJ1-2, reads SAVISQKPSRDICQRGTSLTIQCQVDSQVTMMFWYRQQPGQSLTLIATANQGSEATYESGFVIDKFPISRPNLTFSTLTVSNMSPEDSSIYLCSVAGTGYGYTFGSGTRLTVV.

The gene calls are TRBV28 and TRBJ2-3; D may be TRBD2 (6 bases). V shed 6 bases and J shed 4 bases, with 26 bases lying between them. The germline V gene has CDR1 MDHEN and CDR2 SYDVKM. CDR3 length: 18 residues. The CDR3 is CASRWSRARGASPDTQYF. CDR3 in DNA: TGTGCCAGCAGGTGGAGTAGGGCGCGGGGTGCTAGCCCAGATACGCAGTATTTT.

This clone was detected only a few times. This chain links TRBV7-9 with TRBJ1-1; 7 nucleotides align to TRBD1. The length of the CDR3 is 15 residues. The germline gives CDR1 SEHNR, CDR2 FQNEAQ (reference sequence). The junction had 3 bases not matched to a gene; V was cut back by 1 base and J by 1 base. CDR3 nucleotides: TGTGCCAGCAGCTTAGGTGACAGGGAGAACACTGAAGCTTTCTTT. Translating it yields CASSLGDRENTEAFF.

The table lists this clone with a few counts. The chain joins TRBV7-2 to TRBJ2-5; the match to TRBD1 covers 8 bases. V lost 1 base and J lost 4; bases outside the gene matches: 5. Germline CDR1 SGHTA, CDR2 FQGNSA. The length of the CDR3 is 15 residues. CDR3: CASSLVPGGAETQYF. The CDR3 nucleotides read TGTGCCAGCAGCTTAGTCCCAGGGGGCGCAGAGACCCAGTACTTC. The entire variable domain, with the rest obtained from reference TRBV7-2 and TRBJ2-5, is as follows: GAGVSQSPSNKVTEKGKDVELRCDPISGHTALYWYRQSLGQGLEFLIYFQGNSAPDKSGLPSDRFSAERTGGSVSTLTIQRTQQEDSAVYLCASSLVPGGAETQYFGPGTRLLVL.

This rearrangement joins TRBV9 to TRBJ2-3, with D maybe TRBD2 (6 bases). The CDR3 extends over 16 amino acids. CDR1 is SGDLS, CDR2 YYNGEE, per germline. Trimming removed 7 bases at V and 4 bases at J, with 22 bases between. The CDR3 region has the DNA TGTGCCAGCTCTCCGGGGGAAACCAAATATGCAGATACGCAGTATTTT. It codes for CASSPGETKYADTQYF.

This clone showed up just a few times. The genes are TRBV29-1 and TRBJ2-3, with D possibly being TRBD2 (5 bases). V dropped 3 bases and J dropped 1 base, with 23 bases sitting between them. The CDR3 extends over 18 amino acids. Germline V lookup: CDR1 SQVTM, CDR2 ANQGSEA. CDR3 residues: CSVDGLAYLSGGTDTQYF. The CDR3 coding sequence is TGCAGCGTTGATGGGCTAGCCTATTTGTCCGGGGGCACAGATACGCAGTATTTT.

Only a few counts were recorded for this clone. The V gene is TRBV4-3, the J gene TRBJ2-3; 7 bases are shared with TRBD1. Germline trimming cut 2 bases from V and 2 bases from J; bases unmatched to any gene: 4. The CDR3 has 15 amino acids. CDR1 LGHNA and CDR2 YSLEER come from the germline V gene. CDR3 nucleotides: TGCGCCAGCAGCCAATTGGGACAGATCACAGATACGCAGTATTTT. Its protein product is CASSQLGQITDTQYF.

The chain carries TRBV9 and TRBJ2-1; 10 nucleotides agree with TRBD2. The germline V gene has CDR1 SGDLS and CDR2 YYNGEE. The CDR3 sequence is 15 residues long. V gave up 0 bases and J gave up 6 bases; unmatched junction bases: 3. CDR3 nucleotide sequence: TGTGCCAGCAGCGTAGGGACTAGCGGCACCAATGAGCAGTTCTTC. Translating gives CASSVGTSGTNEQFF.

The chain links TRBV5-1 to TRBJ2-7; 8 bases fit TRBD1. There are 16 residues in the CDR3. Germline V gene sequence: CDR1 SGHRS, CDR2 YFSETQ. V shed 0 bases and J 0 bases; nucleotides not matched to a gene: 5. CDR3 sequence (DNA): TGCGCCAGCAGCTTGGGGCAGGGGGCAGGCTCCTACGAGCAGTACGTC. This encodes CASSLGQGAGSYEQYV.

A few counts support this clone. This rearrangement joins TRBV14 to TRBJ2-1, with D perhaps TRBD2 (6 bases). V was trimmed by 4 bases and J by 7 bases, leaving 17 bases between them. This CDR3 comprises 15 residues. CDR1 is SGHDN, CDR2 FVKESK, per germline. The CDR3 DNA reads TGTGCCAGCAGCCCCCGCCCCGGGCGGGATAATGAGCAGTTCTTC. Its translation: CASSPRPGRDNEQFF.

V is TRBV27 and J is TRBJ2-2, with D perhaps TRBD1 (6 bases). The CDR3 sequence is 13 residues long. Germline V gene lookup returns CDR1 MNHEY and CDR2 SMNVEV (reference sequence). Trimming took 8 bases from V and 6 from J, leaving 13 bases between them. The CDR3 DNA sequence: TGTGCCAGCCAATTCAGGGGAGCCGGGGAGCTGTTTTTT. Protein sequence: CASQFRGAGELFF.

In this sample, this clone turned up a few times. The chain joins TRBV5-4 to TRBJ2-2; the D gene could be TRBD1 or TRBD2 (5 bases each). CDR1 and CDR2 from the germline V gene are SGHNT and YYREEE (reference sequence). V lost 6 bases and J 4 bases, leaving 16 bases between the germline ends. This CDR3 has 15 amino acids. CDR3 DNA sequence: TGTGCCAGCACCTTTGGGGGTGCCGGCACCGGGGAGCTGTTTTTT. Residues: CASTFGGAGTGELFF. Full variable domain (missing parts from reference TRBV5-4 and TRBJ2-2): ETGVTQSPTHLIKTRGQQVTLRCSSQSGHNTVSWYQQALGQGPQFIFQYYREEENGRGNFPPRFSGLQFPNYSSELNVNALELDDSALYLCASTFGGAGTGELFFGEGSRLTVL.

The chain is built from TRBV29-1 and TRBJ2-1; 7 bases are a match to TRBD1. CDR1 is SQVTM, CDR2 ANQGSEA, per germline. The junction had 18 bases not matched to a gene; V was cut back by 7 bases and J by 6 bases. The CDR3 has 16 amino acids. The CDR3 region is CSGAGGPRTPSNEQFF. In nucleotides, the CDR3 is TGCAGCGGTGCAGGGGGACCCCGCACTCCCTCCAATGAGCAGTTCTTC.

The genes are TRBV18 and TRBJ2-7; the D gene is possibly TRBD1 (5 bases). CDR3 size: 13 residues. Trimming stripped 2 bases from V and 6 bases from J, with 11 bases between. CDR1 KGHSH and CDR2 LQKENI come from the germline V gene. The CDR3 here is CASSPSPGAEQYV. In nucleotides, the CDR3 is TGTGCCAGCTCACCATCTCCTGGGGCCGAGCAGTACGTC.

The chain couples TRBV4-2 to TRBJ1-6, with a weak D call TRBD1 (5 bases). Trimming shortened V by 0 bases and J by 8 bases, and 17 bases separated the two germline ends. Germline V CDR1 and CDR2: LGHNA, YNFKEQ. The length of the CDR3 is 17 residues. CDR3 residues: CASSQDRARGGDSPLHF. The CDR3 DNA reads TGTGCCAGCAGCCAAGATCGGGCTCGTGGGGGAGATTCACCCCTCCACTTT.

The chain recombines TRBV7-2 with TRBJ2-1; D is possibly TRBD1 or TRBD2 (5 bases each). The CDR3 runs to 16 residues. V was cut by 6 bases and J by 3 bases, with 18 bases left in between. Germline CDR1 and CDR2: SGHTA and FQGNSA. The CDR3 sequence: CASRRRTGTNYNEQFF. The CDR3, as DNA: TGTGCCAGCAGAAGACGGACCGGGACCAACTACAATGAGCAGTTCTTC.

This chain connects TRBV7-9 to TRBJ2-7, with D possibly called TRBD1 or TRBD2 (6 bases each). V was pared by 5 bases and J by 4 bases, with 18 bases between. The CDR3 has 15 amino acids. Germline values: CDR1 SEHNR, CDR2 FQNEAQ (reference sequence). The CDR3 coding sequence is TGTGCCAGCAGCATCTCCCGGGGGCGGTCATACGAGCAGTACTTC. Translating it yields CASSISRGRSYEQYF. The full variable domain, with the rest looked up from reference TRBV7-9 and TRBJ2-7, is DTGVSQNPRHKITKRGQNVTFRCDPISEHNRLYWYRQTLGQGPEFLTYFQNEAQLEKSRLLSDRFSAERPKGSFSTLEIQRTEQGDSAMYLCASSISRGRSYEQYFGPGTRLTVT.

This sequence joins TRBV21-1 and TRBJ2-7; the table's D call TRBD1 went unverified against the DNA. TRBV21-1 is an annotated pseudogene. CDR3 length: 15 residues. The CDR3 DNA reads TGTGCCAGCAGCAAAGTAGGGCAGGGCCTCTACGAGCAGTACGTC. Its protein is CASSKVGQGLYEQYV.

The J gene is TRBJ2-2, the V gene TRBV18; D is undetermined. The germline gives CDR1 KGHSH, CDR2 LQKENI. Trimming took off 4 bases at V and 6 bases at J, with 12 bases between the two ends. This CDR3 has 14 amino acids. CDR3 in amino acids: CASSLLQEAGELFF. The CDR3 coding sequence is TGTGCCAGCTCACTTCTCCAGGAAGCCGGGGAGCTGTTTTTT.

This chain links TRBV30 with TRBJ2-1, with D maybe TRBD1 (7 bases). This CDR3 comprises 13 residues. Trimming took 2 bases from V and 8 from J, leaving 13 bases between them. Looked up from germline, CDR1 is GTSNPN and CDR2 is SVGIG (reference sequence). CDR3 in amino acids: CAWSLDREDEQFF. In DNA form, the CDR3 reads TGTGCCTGGAGTCTAGACAGGGAGGATGAGCAGTTCTTC.